These 15 T cell receptor beta chains originate from one sample sequenced in a study of cytomegalovirus exposure and HLA in healthy donors. PCR used 60 Vbeta primers and 13 Jbeta primers. Clones were read by immunoSEQ multiplex PCR, and TCRdb kept only the in-frame ones, dropping some. The table lists over 80,000 clones, around 73% of them singletons. The sample taken for sequencing was PBMCs. The receptors derive from a woman aged 40 to 55 in good health and CMV-seronegative.

This rearrangement joins TRBV19 to TRBJ2-1; TRBD2 matches 10 bases. The V gene's germline CDR1 is LNHDA and CDR2 SQIVND (reference sequence). J gave up 4 bases and V 5 bases, and 5 bases lay outside the gene matches. The length of the CDR3 is 15 residues. CDR3 loop: CASSPSGSRYNEQFF. The CDR3 bases are TGTGCCAGTAGTCCTAGCGGGAGCCGGTACAATGAGCAGTTCTTC.

The gene calls are TRBV7-8 and TRBJ2-1; 8 bases align to TRBD2. The V gene's germline CDR1 is SGHVS and CDR2 FQNEAQ. V gave up 5 bases and J gave up 16 bases; unmatched junction bases: 10. The CDR3 sequence is 12 residues long. As DNA, the CDR3 is TGTGCCAGCAGCGACCTAGAGCGGGAGACTTTCTTC. Translating gives CASSDLERETFF.

This clone is a singleton in its sample. The rearrangement uses TRBV4-1 and TRBJ1-2; 10 nucleotides align to TRBD1. V lost 3 bases, J lost 10 bases, and 14 bases stayed unmatched. The CDR3 is 16 residues long. The germline CDR1 and CDR2 sequences are MGHRA and YSYEKL. Written as DNA, the CDR3 is TGCGCCAGCAGCCAGCCCGGGACAGGGGCGTACTTAGACTACACCTTC. Its translation: CASSQPGTGAYLDYTF.

The chain is built from TRBV7-2 and TRBJ2-7; 10 positions agree with TRBD1. The J segment lost 3 bases and the V segment lost 5 bases, leaving 4 bases of the junction unmatched. Germline V gene data show CDR1 as SGHTA and CDR2 as FQGNSA. The CDR3 sequence is 14 residues long. The CDR3 nucleotides are TGTGCCAGCAGCCCGTGGACAGGGGGCTACGAGCAGTACTTC. Translating it yields CASSPWTGGYEQYF.

This clone was observed a single time. The rearrangement uses TRBV7-2 and TRBJ1-5; D is ambiguous. The CDR3 has 14 residues. CDR1 and CDR2 (germline): SGHTA, FQGNSA. Trimming took off 1 base at V and 2 bases at J, with 6 bases between the two ends. The chain's CDR3 is CASSLDAGNQPQHF. CDR3 bases: TGTGCCAGCAGCTTAGATGCAGGCAATCAGCCCCAGCATTTT.

The J gene is TRBJ2-2, the V gene TRBV19; tentatively, D is TRBD2 (6 bases). Looked up from germline, CDR1 is LNHDA and CDR2 is SQIVND (reference sequence). The length of the CDR3 is 14 residues. V shed 6 bases and J shed 3 bases, with 11 bases lying between them. This CDR3 is CASSRGSDTGELFF. In nucleotides, the CDR3 is TGTGCCAGTAGCCGGGGGTCCGACACCGGGGAGCTGTTTTTT.

This chain links TRBV4-2 with TRBJ1-4, with a weak D call TRBD1 (6 bases). Trimming stripped 0 bases from V and 8 bases from J, with 22 bases between. The CDR3 sequence is 18 residues long. Germline CDR1 LGHNA, CDR2 YNFKEQ. The CDR3 loop reads CASSQDGGGGTIVEKLFF. The CDR3 coding sequence is TGTGCCAGCAGCCAAGATGGAGGGGGGGGAACTATTGTGGAAAAACTGTTTTTT.

The chain is built from TRBV6-1 and TRBJ2-7, with 8 bases lining up with TRBD1. V was pared by 2 bases and J by 5 bases, with 8 bases of the junction left unmatched. The CDR3 totals 15 residues. From germline, CDR1 is MNHNS and CDR2 SASEGT. The CDR3 spells CASSENPGGLHEQYF. The CDR3, as DNA: TGTGCCAGCAGTGAAAACCCAGGGGGCCTCCACGAGCAGTACTTC.

V gene TRBV7-9 combines with J gene TRBJ1-1; no clear D. The CDR3 sequence is 14 residues long. The germline gives CDR1 SEHNR, CDR2 FQNEAQ (reference sequence). Trimming removed 3 bases at V and 2 bases at J, with 10 bases between. This chain's CDR3 is CASSFETANTEAFF. Written as DNA, the CDR3 is TGTGCCAGCAGCTTTGAAACAGCCAACACTGAAGCTTTCTTT.

CDR3 in DNA: TGTGCCAGCAGCTTGGACCCGACTAGTTTCAGCACAGATACGCAGTATTTT. This translates into CASSLDPTSFSTDTQYF. V and J are TRBV5-4 and TRBJ2-3; possible D gene TRBD2, 6 bases. V dropped 0 bases and J dropped 0 bases, with 14 bases sitting between them. CDR3 size: 17 residues. The germline V gene has CDR1 SGHNT and CDR2 YYREEE (reference sequence).

The rearrangement joins TRBV9 to TRBJ2-3, with 11 bases fitting TRBD2. The J segment lost 4 bases and the V segment lost 1 base, leaving 5 bases of the junction unmatched. The germline V gene has CDR1 SGDLS and CDR2 YYNGEE. The CDR3 length is 16 residues. CDR3 residues: CASSVLAGGPADTQYF. The CDR3 DNA follows: TGTGCCAGCAGCGTATTAGCGGGAGGGCCGGCAGATACGCAGTATTTT.

The V gene is TRBV7-9, the J gene TRBJ1-1, with D perhaps matching TRBD1 (5 bases). V was pared by 4 bases and J by 0 bases, with 15 bases between. From germline, CDR1 is SEHNR and CDR2 FQNEAQ (reference sequence). The CDR3 spans 16 residues. The CDR3 spells CASSWGGTGMNTEAFF. The CDR3 coding sequence is TGTGCCAGCAGCTGGGGGGGGACGGGGATGAACACTGAAGCTTTCTTT.

This clone was recorded once. V and J are TRBV19 and TRBJ1-4; 8 nucleotides match TRBD1. V shed 4 bases, J shed 8 bases, and the junction held 6 bases outside the gene matches. The CDR3 has 14 amino acids. Per germline, CDR1 LNHDA and CDR2 SQIVND (reference sequence). This chain's CDR3 is CASSRQGALEKLFF. The DNA for the CDR3 is TGTGCCAGTAGTAGGCAGGGGGCCTTGGAAAAACTGTTTTTT.

This clone was counted between two and nine times. CDR3 residues: CSVGRAGEGYEQYF. DNA for the CDR3: TGCAGCGTCGGAAGAGCGGGAGAAGGATACGAGCAGTACTTC. The chain couples TRBV29-1 to TRBJ2-7; 8 bases agree with TRBD2. Looked up from germline, CDR1 is SQVTM and CDR2 is ANQGSEA. The CDR3 is made up of 14 amino acids. The ends lost 6 bases at V and 4 bases at J; junction bases unmatched: 11.

V usage is TRBV18 and J usage is TRBJ2-5; D is undetermined. Trimming took 1 base from V and 5 from J, leaving 8 bases between them. The CDR3 loop spans 13 amino acids. Germline loops: CDR1 KGHSH, CDR2 LQKENI. The CDR3 nucleotides are TGTGCCAGCTCACCACTATTGGCCGAGACCCAGTACTTC. Residues: CASSPLLAETQYF. The variable domain in full, completed from reference TRBV18 and TRBJ2-5, reads NAGVMQNPRHLVRRRGQEARLRCSPMKGHSHVYWYRQLPEEGLKFMVYLQKENIIDESGMPKERFSAEFPKEGPSILRIQQVVRGDSAAYFCASSPLLAETQYFGPGTRLLVL.